This entry lists 15 T cell receptor beta chains sequenced from one sample in a study of Ad26.COV2.S vaccination and SARS-CoV-2 variants. Repertoires were generated with immunoSEQ multiplex PCR, while TCRdb's copy carries only in-frame clones and drops some. This table holds around 300,000 clones, under 90% found once. Stated treatment: around 19 received Ad26.COV2.S at low or high dose, single or two shots; 5 received placebo; per-sample allocation not given. Sampling was done on day 63 after the first vaccine or placebo injection. This material consisted of peripheral blood, taken in a trial of Ad26.COV2.S vaccine versus placebo. These receptor sequences come from a person between 18 and 59 years old who received the Ad26.COV2.S COVID-19 vaccine or a placebo.

This chain uses TRBV5-6 with TRBJ1-5; 7 bases map to TRBD1. Germline trimming cut 3 bases from V and 1 base from J; bases unmatched to any gene: 10. Germline-derived CDR1 and CDR2 are SGHDT and YYEEEE. The CDR3 spans 17 residues. CDR3 loop: CASSSTSTGLSNQPQHF. The CDR3 region has the DNA TGTGCCAGCAGCTCCACCTCGACAGGGTTAAGCAATCAGCCCCAGCATTTT.

J is TRBJ2-6 and V is TRBV5-1; D is uncertain. Germline V gene sequence: CDR1 SGHRS, CDR2 YFSETQ. Trimming removed 2 bases at V and 2 bases at J, with 11 bases between. This CDR3 is 16 amino acids long. CDR3 sequence (DNA): TGCGCCAGCAGCTTAAGTCTCCCCCCTGGGGCCAACGTCCTGACTTTC. It is translated as CASSLSLPPGANVLTF.

The genes are TRBV18 and TRBJ1-3; 7 bases agree with TRBD1. This CDR3 has 13 amino acids. Germline V gives CDR1 KGHSH, CDR2 LQKENI. The trim removed 6 bases at V and 4 bases at J, leaving 3 bases unmatched. The CDR3 coding sequence is TGTGCCAGCTCGTCGGGACAGGGAAACACCATATATTTT. Its translation: CASSSGQGNTIYF. Drawing the rest from reference TRBV18 and TRBJ1-3, the complete variable domain is NAGVMQNPRHLVRRRGQEARLRCSPMKGHSHVYWYRQLPEEGLKFMVYLQKENIIDESGMPKERFSAEFPKEGPSILRIQQVVRGDSAAYFCASSSGQGNTIYFGEGSWLTVV.

The rearrangement joins TRBV6-2 or TRBV6-3 to TRBJ1-5; D remains unclear. Per the germline V gene, CDR1 is MNHEY and CDR2 is SVGEGT. V was clipped by 5 bases and J by 7 bases, with 15 bases between them. This CDR3 contains 14 residues. As DNA, the CDR3 is TGTGCCAGCAGTCCGACGGAGGGTAGACAGCCCCAGCATTTT. It yields the protein CASSPTEGRQPQHF.

The chain carries TRBV7-2 and TRBJ1-1; 7 bases are a match to TRBD1. CDR1 is SGHTA, CDR2 FQGNSA, per germline. The CDR3 has 16 residues. Trimming removed 6 bases from V and 5 bases from J; junction bases left unmatched: 15. In DNA, the CDR3 is TGTGCCAGCAGTCCAGATCCCCACAGGGGTGCGACTGAAGCTTTCTTT. Translation gives CASSPDPHRGATEAFF.

Only one count was recorded for this clone. The chain uses TRBV6-2 or TRBV6-3 and TRBJ1-1; 11 bases are shared with TRBD1. The ends lost 0 bases at V and 12 bases at J; junction bases unmatched: 3. This CDR3 contains 13 residues. Germline CDR1 reads MNHEY; CDR2 reads SVGEGT. The CDR3 loop is CASSYSGQGVTFF. CDR3 DNA: TGTGCCAGCAGTTACTCGGGACAGGGGGTAACTTTCTTT.

The rearrangement links TRBV11-2 to TRBJ1-1; D is unresolved. There are 15 residues in the CDR3. In germline, CDR1 is SGHAT, CDR2 FQNNGV. V lost 1 base and J lost 0, with 9 bases in between. The CDR3: CASSLGSGVNTEAFF. The CDR3 DNA reads as TGTGCCAGCAGCTTAGGTTCCGGGGTGAACACTGAAGCTTTCTTT.

This clone was counted only a few times. The V gene is TRBV30, the J gene TRBJ1-2; D ambiguous. V was pared by 5 bases and J by 4 bases, with 14 bases between. Germline V lookup: CDR1 GTSNPN, CDR2 SVGIG (reference sequence). The CDR3 is 13 amino acids. CDR3 DNA sequence: TGTGCCTGGGGTCGCGACCGCCCCTATGGCTACACCTTC. Translated: CAWGRDRPYGYTF.

The genes are TRBV30 and TRBJ2-7; tentatively, D is TRBD2 (5 bases). Germline CDR1 is GTSNPN and CDR2 is SVGIG (reference sequence). The CDR3 consists of 13 residues. The V end lost 2 bases, the J end lost 3 bases, and 11 bases lay between the germline ends. The DNA for the CDR3 is TGTGCCTGGAGTTACCCGGGGATCTACGAGCAGTACGTC. This encodes CAWSYPGIYEQYV.

The chain joins TRBV4-3 to TRBJ2-3, with a weak D call TRBD2 (6 bases). Germline V gives CDR1 LGHNA, CDR2 YSLEER. V was pared by 6 bases and J by 6 bases, with 10 bases between. The CDR3 runs to 12 residues. The CDR3 is CASRGGADTQYF. In DNA, the CDR3 is TGCGCCAGCAGGGGGGGAGCGGATACGCAGTATTTT.

The chain has TRBV27 and TRBJ2-5, with TRBD2 matching over 8 bases. From germline, CDR1 is MNHEY and CDR2 SMNVEV (reference sequence). The V gene end was trimmed by 3 bases and the J gene end by 9 bases; junction bases not matched to a gene: 6. This CDR3 has 13 amino acids. CDR3 in amino acids: CASSFSPRGAQYF. In nucleotides, the CDR3 is TGTGCCAGCAGTTTCAGTCCGCGGGGGGCCCAGTACTTC.

This clone came up once. The chain links TRBV5-1 to TRBJ2-5, with TRBD2 identical over 15 bases. J gave up 1 base and V 4 bases, and 5 bases lay outside the gene matches. CDR1 and CDR2 (germline): SGHRS, YFSETQ. The CDR3 loop spans 17 amino acids. The CDR3 DNA is TGCGCCAGCAGCCCTGGACTAGCGGGGGGGTTCCAAGAGACCCAGTACTTC. Amino acid sequence: CASSPGLAGGFQETQYF.

This clone was picked up a small number of times. The CDR3 DNA follows: TGTGCCAGTAGCAGGACAGGGGGCGATTCGGGCTATGGCTACACCTTC. This encodes CASSRTGGDSGYGYTF. V usage is TRBV19 and J usage is TRBJ1-2, with TRBD1 identical over 11 bases. The ends lost 6 bases at V and 4 bases at J; junction bases unmatched: 10. This CDR3 has 16 amino acids. The germline V gene has CDR1 LNHDA and CDR2 SQIVND (reference sequence).

V gene TRBV15 combines with J gene TRBJ1-1; D gene uncertain. The CDR3 totals 13 residues. Germline CDR1 and CDR2: LNHNV and YYDKDF (reference sequence). The V end lost 0 bases, the J end lost 4 bases, and 6 bases lay between the germline ends. The CDR3 reads CATSRDLGTEAFF. CDR3 coding DNA: TGTGCCACCAGCAGAGATCTCGGCACTGAAGCTTTCTTT.

The chain uses TRBV7-2 and TRBJ2-1, with no clear D. The CDR3 is 13 residues long. CDR1 is SGHTA, CDR2 FQGNSA, per germline. V shed 10 bases and J shed 2 bases, with 12 bases lying between them. The CDR3 bases are TGTGCCAACTCCCTTTCCCCCTACAATGAGCAGTTCTTC. This codes for CANSLSPYNEQFF.